This record looks at one T cell receptor (beta chain) sequence and its context. Treatment defined: about 20 received Ad26.COV2.S at low or high dose, single or two shots; roughly five received placebo; per-sample allocation not given. Day 63 following the first vaccine or placebo injection was when the samples were taken. With 2 bases clipped from V and 7 bases from J, the junction kept 7 bases outside the gene matches. Germline V CDR1 and CDR2: MDHEN, SYDVKM. This CDR3 contains 14 residues. This record comes from a study of Ad26.COV2.S vaccination and SARS-CoV-2 variants. Across the whole study: The trial was COV1001 and the donor's arm was Ad26.COV2.S.

Clones were sequenced by immunoSEQ multiplex PCR, and TCRdb holds only the in-frame ones, with some missing. The sample lists 300,000 to 350,000 clones, about 88% occurring once. The clonotype was recovered from a person aged 18 to 59 who received the Ad26.COV2.S COVID-19 vaccine or a placebo. The sample was peripheral blood, taken in a trial of Ad26.COV2.S vaccine versus placebo. This sequence joins TRBV28 and TRBJ1-2; TRBD1 matches 7 bases. CDR3 DNA sequence: TGTGCCAGCAGTTTAGTAGGGGGCAATCTTGGCTACACCTTC. This gives the protein CASSLVGGNLGYTF.